The 6 T cell receptor beta chains listed next were all sequenced from one sample in a study of cytomegalovirus exposure and HLA in healthy donors. 60 Vbeta and 13 Jbeta primers were used in PCR. Generated by immunoSEQ multiplex PCR, the TCRdb table keeps only in-frame clones and is missing some. The sample contains 150,000 to 200,000 clones, nearly 80% of which appear only once. Sequencing used PBMCs. Receptors originate from a man aged 45 to 65 in good health and CMV-seropositive.

The chain employs TRBV27 and TRBJ2-6; TRBD1 agrees at 11 bases. The CDR3 sequence is 20 residues long. The germline V gene encodes CDR1 MNHEY and CDR2 SMNVEV (reference sequence). V trimming: 2 bases; J trimming: 0 bases; junction bases outside the gene matches: 9. The CDR3 loop is CASSLGVPGQGGSGANVLTF. The CDR3 bases are TGTGCCAGCAGTTTAGGGGTCCCGGGACAGGGGGGCTCTGGGGCCAACGTCCTGACTTTC.

The chain is built from TRBV19 and TRBJ1-3, with D perhaps TRBD1 (5 bases). With 7 bases removed from V and 5 bases from J, the gap between germline ends came to 15 bases. The CDR3 totals 14 residues. Germline V gene sequence: CDR1 LNHDA, CDR2 SQIVND (reference sequence). In nucleotides, the CDR3 is TGTGCCAGTACCCCAACAGGTTTTCGAAACACCATATATTTT. It is translated as CASTPTGFRNTIYF.

The rearrangement joins TRBV6-5 to TRBJ1-5, with D perhaps matching TRBD1 (6 bases). The V gene's germline CDR1 is MNHEY and CDR2 SVGAGI. This CDR3 comprises 14 residues. V was cut by 5 bases and J by 3 bases, with 11 bases left in between. The CDR3 region is CASSGGQPNQPQHF. CDR3 DNA sequence: TGTGCCAGCAGTGGAGGACAGCCCAATCAGCCCCAGCATTTT.

The chain links TRBV2 to TRBJ2-2, with D maybe TRBD1 (6 bases). The germline CDR1 and CDR2 sequences are SNHLY and FYNNEI. V was trimmed by 6 bases and J by 2 bases, leaving 13 bases between them. The CDR3 has 15 amino acids. The CDR3 spells CASRPGTTNTGELFF. The CDR3 bases are TGTGCCAGCAGACCCGGGACAACCAACACCGGGGAGCTGTTTTTT.

This clone was seen a few times. The chain combines TRBV6-5 with TRBJ2-1; 8 bases agree with TRBD2. V was pared by 6 bases and J by 3 bases, with 4 bases of the junction left unmatched. Germline V lookup: CDR1 MNHEY, CDR2 SVGAGI. This CDR3 has 14 residues. The CDR3 nucleotides are TGTGCCAGCAGCAGCGGGGGCCGCTACAATGAGCAGTTCTTC. Translation gives CASSSGGRYNEQFF.

The V and J genes are TRBV5-4 and TRBJ1-1, with 9 bases matching TRBD1. The length of the CDR3 is 14 residues. J was trimmed by 3 bases and V by 2 bases; bases with no gene match: 2. Germline V lookup: CDR1 SGHNT, CDR2 YYREEE (reference sequence). CDR3 in amino acids: CASSFGTGYTEAFF. The CDR3 DNA is TGTGCCAGCAGCTTTGGGACAGGGTACACTGAAGCTTTCTTT.